One sample yielded the 2 T cell receptor beta chains listed below, sequenced in a study of radiotherapy plus CTLA-4 blockade in lung cancer. TCRdb's copy holds only in-frame clones and misses some; the assay was immunoSEQ multiplex PCR. The repertoire has about 98,000 clones, 80% to 85% of them found once; the top ten carry around 3%. This specimen consisted of peripheral blood, obtained from a patient treated with radiotherapy plus ipilimumab. The receptors were gathered from a human donor with non-small cell lung cancer who had a partial response to radiotherapy plus ipilimumab.

The rearrangement uses TRBV11-2 and TRBJ2-7, with 9 bases identical to TRBD1. Losses at the gene ends were 6 bases for V and 4 bases for J; bases not matched to a gene: 10. The CDR3 length is 15 residues. Germline CDR1 is SGHAT and CDR2 is FQNNGV. The chain's CDR3 is CASRLTGGTAYEQYF. For the CDR3, the DNA is TGTGCCAGCAGACTCACAGGGGGCACAGCGTACGAGCAGTACTTC.

The chain has TRBV19 and TRBJ1-3; the D gene is possibly TRBD1 (6 bases). The V and J ends lost 3 bases and 8 bases respectively, with 14 bases between them. This CDR3 has 14 residues. Germline V lookup: CDR1 LNHDA, CDR2 SQIVND (reference sequence). Written as DNA, the CDR3 is TGTGCCAGTAGTATGGTACAGGGTAGGGACACCATATATTTT. Its translation: CASSMVQGRDTIYF.